Reported below is one TCR beta chain. The data derive from a study of blood T cell repertoires in COVID-19. Study overall: Acute and convalescent COVID-19 specimens originated in the United States, Italy and Spain. PBMCs, B-cell-depleted T cells, or T cells provided the cDNA or gDNA that made up the material.

The cohort comprised adults aged 18 to 89 years residing in under 25 US areas. The table came from immunoSEQ multiplex PCR; TCRdb's copy has only in-frame clones and leaves some out. Counted here are approximately 350,000 clones, roughly four fifths occurring once; the ten biggest clones make up less than 6%. The sequencing input was PBMCs or T cells enriched from blood (not recorded which). The TCR comes from a woman aged 45-60 years who had recovered from COVID-19.

CDR3 sequence reads: CASTPFQVIPLRGYTF. DNA of the CDR3: TGTGCCAGCACCCCATTTCAGGTTATCCCCCTTAGGGGCTACACCTTC. V usage is TRBV21-1 and J usage is TRBJ1-2; TRBD1, the D gene given by the table, was not confirmed from the DNA. TRBV21-1 constitutes a pseudogene. This CDR3 is built from 16 residues.